These 7 T cell receptor beta chains came from one sample sequenced in a study of early T cells in non-severe SARS-CoV-2 infection. One entry per CDR3 protein, called by TCRdb with MiXCR from the 5' RACE reads. The table shows around 60,000 distinct CDR3 sequences, with around 18% occurring only once. Source: whole blood, taken at baseline. The receptors derive from an adult who was a healthcare worker with PCR-confirmed SARS-CoV-2 infection or an uninfected control (not recorded which).

This clonotype turned up a few times. The rearrangement uses TRBV5-1 and TRBJ1-1, with TRBD1 matching 8 bases. This CDR3 is 14 amino acids long. The junction had 3 bases not matched to a gene; V was cut back by 4 bases and J by 1 base. Germline loops: CDR1 SGHRS, CDR2 YFSETQ. In DNA, the CDR3 is TGCGCCAGCAGCAGACAGGGGCCGAACACTGAAGCTTTCTTT. Encoded protein: CASSRQGPNTEAFF.

The chain uses TRBV5-5 and TRBJ2-2; D is ambiguous. The CDR3 loop spans 15 amino acids. V lost 0 bases, J lost 5 bases, and 11 bases lay in between. The germline gives CDR1 SGHKS, CDR2 YYEKEE (reference sequence). This CDR3 reads CASSLEGLLTGELFF. DNA for the CDR3: TGTGCCAGCAGCTTGGAGGGCCTCCTTACCGGGGAGCTGTTTTTT.

The chain has TRBV28 and TRBJ2-1; perhaps TRBD2 as D (5 bases). The CDR3 covers 13 residues. CDR1 is MDHEN, CDR2 SYDVKM, per germline. Trimming cost V 2 bases and J 7 bases, with 9 bases left between them. The CDR3 is CASSLRGLNEQFF. The CDR3 bases are TGTGCCAGCAGTTTACGCGGGCTGAATGAGCAGTTCTTC. The variable domain in full, with the rest retrieved from reference TRBV28 and TRBJ2-1, is DVKVTQSSRYLVKRTGEKVFLECVQDMDHENMFWYRQDPGLGLRLIYFSYDVKMKEKGDIPEGYSVSREKKERFSLILESASTNQTSMYLCASSLRGLNEQFFGPGTRLTVL.

The chain links TRBV6-5 to TRBJ2-3; 9 bases agree with TRBD1. With V trimmed by 2 bases and J by 15 bases, 12 bases remained unmatched. Per germline, CDR1 MNHEY and CDR2 SVGAGI. The CDR3 has 14 amino acids. CDR3 DNA: TGTGCCAGCAGTTACACGGGACAGGGCTCGGTTGTTTATTTT. Its protein product is CASSYTGQGSVVYF.

This chain links TRBV7-2 with TRBJ2-1; D gene uncertain. The germline V gene has CDR1 SGHTA and CDR2 FQGNSA. The CDR3 runs 14 residues. V gave up 1 base and J gave up 8 bases, with 12 bases separating them. In nucleotides, the CDR3 is TGTGCCAGCAGCTTAGACGGACCGTTGGATGAGCAGTTCTTC. Translation gives CASSLDGPLDEQFF.

J is TRBJ1-1 and V is TRBV6-5; D may be TRBD1 (6 bases). CDR1 is MNHEY and CDR2 is SVGAGI in the germline V gene. Trimming cost V 7 bases and J 1 base, with 10 bases left between them. This CDR3 has 13 amino acids. The CDR3 sequence: CASTRGENTEAFF. The CDR3 DNA follows: TGTGCCAGCACAAGGGGGGAGAACACTGAAGCTTTCTTT.

This chain uses TRBV11-2 with TRBJ2-7; a possible D gene is TRBD1 (6 bases). The V end was cut by 6 bases, the J end by 6 bases, with 12 bases between. Germline CDR1 and CDR2: SGHAT and FQNNGV. This CDR3 spans 12 amino acids. The CDR3, as DNA: TGTGCCAGCAGAACAGGGACGGGCGAGCAGTACTTC. Translated: CASRTGTGEQYF.